This entry concerns a single TCR beta chain. Its antigen is unknown. These data come from a study of T cell responses to AZD1222 COVID-19 vaccine. The method was immunoSEQ multiplex PCR; TCRdb's version includes in-frame clones alone and lacks a portion of them. The data show about 82,000 clones, roughly 90% seen once. Overall study findings and caveats: Baseline seropositives among AZD1222 recipients totaled only 5 to 7. White British donors predominated, females outnumbered males, and clonal diversity was possibly underestimated.

Researchers grouped second doses given at about 4 or about 12 weeks into one pool. The specimen was peripheral blood, collected 28 days after the second AZD1222 dose. This TCR came from an adult who received the AZD1222 COVID-19 vaccine.

The CDR3 DNA reads as TGTGCCAGCAACAACGTGCGGAACACTGAAGCTTTCTTT. This codes for CASNNVRNTEAFF. This sequence joins TRBV11-3 and TRBJ1-1; no definite D call. Germline CDR1 SGHNT, CDR2 YENEEA. The germline V and J ends were trimmed by 7 bases and 1 base, with 10 bases remaining between them. This CDR3 spans 13 amino acids.